A single count supports the clone carrying this T cell receptor beta chain. The data belong to a study of blood T cell repertoires in COVID-19. Study background: Sites across the United States, Italy and Spain contributed samples from acute and convalescent COVID-19. Sources were T cells, B-cell-depleted T cells, or PBMCs; the material itself was cDNA or gDNA.

Original analysis: Researchers report that nucleated cell counts were estimated from reference gene primer amplification. TCRdb keeps only in-frame clones here, not all; method: immunoSEQ multiplex PCR. That table furnishes V, J and clone size, whereas the DNA furnished D and trimming. Of about 46,000 clones in the sample, over 80% were seen once. The sequenced sample was peripheral blood. The receptor was derived from a human donor in a cohort sampled during active COVID-19.

The CDR3: CASSVLWDRGTYEQYF. The CDR3 coding sequence is TGTGCCAGCAGTGTTCTGTGGGACAGGGGAACCTACGAGCAGTACTTC. The chain employs TRBV6-1 and TRBJ2-7, with 10 bases matching TRBD1. CDR3 length: 16 residues. The V segment lost 4 bases and the J segment 2 bases; nucleotides outside the gene matches: 8. CDR1 MNHNS and CDR2 SASEGT come from the germline V gene.